Detailed here is one T cell receptor (beta chain). Its antigen is as yet unknown. Together with thyroid ultrasound, orbital computed tomography, serum thyroxine and TRAb, clinical symptoms were used for diagnoses. The data are from a study of T cells in Graves' hyperthyroidism and ophthalmopathy. As for the study in general: Peripheral blood sampling occurred at initial diagnosis, before any treatment.

Using RNA transcripts as the source, TCR beta CDR3 regions were amplified. When the TCR CDR3 underwent first-round RT-PCR, the HTBI primer set was used. TCRdb itself ran the multiplex PCR reads through MiXCR, one entry per CDR3 protein. Found here are approximately 360,000 distinct CDR3 sequences, 15% to 19% of them singletons; the top ten hold 25% to 35%. Study-wide results and caveats: Most expanded thyroid clonotypes above 0.001 recurred in blood. With a median lead of around 5.9 months before onset, the model predicted ophthalmopathy.

The length of the CDR3 is 15 residues. The V gene lost 2 bases and the J gene lost 1 base, with 9 bases spanning the gap. Germline V lookup: CDR1 SGHTA, CDR2 FQGNSA. This chain uses TRBV7-2 with TRBJ2-1, with unresolved D. Sequenced sample: blood. This receptor was obtained from a woman between 18 and 29 years old with Graves' hyperthyroidism that later progressed to Graves' ophthalmopathy. CDR3 loop: CASSLYATSYNEQFF. CDR3 DNA: TGTGCCAGCAGCTTATACGCTACTTCCTACAATGAGCAGTTCTTC.